The present T cell receptor (beta chain) was sequenced within a study of early T cells in non-severe SARS-CoV-2 infection. Across the study: Chains from this unsorted whole-blood bulk RNA could not be paired.

Regarding the study as a whole: VDJdb-based annotation leaned toward anti-spike CD8 responses and missed private and CD4 specificities.

The CDR3 has 15 amino acids. Trimming cost V 3 bases and J 4 bases; bases outside gene matches: 4. The V gene's germline CDR1 is KGHSH and CDR2 LQKENI. This clonotype has just one count. What it recognizes is unknown. Unique molecular identifiers were affixed to single, distinct cDNA molecules. Via MiXCR, TCRdb re-called the 5' RACE reads, giving one row per CDR3 protein. Altogether around 84,000 distinct CDR3 sequences are present, under 11% being singletons, with the ten largest covering 8%. This TCR came from an adult who was a healthcare worker with PCR-confirmed SARS-CoV-2 infection or an uninfected control (not recorded which). Source: whole blood, taken at baseline. V and J are TRBV18 and TRBJ2-3; TRBD2 agrees at 10 bases. In DNA form, the CDR3 reads TGTGCCAGCTCACCTCGGACTAGCGGCCCAGATACGCAGTATTTT. Its translation: CASSPRTSGPDTQYF.